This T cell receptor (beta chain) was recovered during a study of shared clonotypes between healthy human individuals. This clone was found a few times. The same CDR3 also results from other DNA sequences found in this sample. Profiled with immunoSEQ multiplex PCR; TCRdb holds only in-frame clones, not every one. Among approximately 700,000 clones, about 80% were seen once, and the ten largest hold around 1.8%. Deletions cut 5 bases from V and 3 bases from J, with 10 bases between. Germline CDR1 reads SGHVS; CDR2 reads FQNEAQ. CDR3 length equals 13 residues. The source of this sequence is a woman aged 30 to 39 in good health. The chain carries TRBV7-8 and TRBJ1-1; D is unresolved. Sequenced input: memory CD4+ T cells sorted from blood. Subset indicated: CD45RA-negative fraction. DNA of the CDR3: TGTGCCAGCAGCACTCAGAGGGACACTGAAGCTTTCTTT. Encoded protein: CASSTQRDTEAFF.